This T cell receptor (beta chain) was sequenced for a study of identifying expanded T cells in peripheral blood. Sequenced by immunoSEQ multiplex PCR; TCRdb stores in-frame clones only, minus some. The table lists 95,000 or so clones, around 88% of them singletons. V gave up 2 bases and J gave up 5 bases, with 15 bases separating them. The germline V gene encodes CDR1 SGHTA and CDR2 FQGNSA. The CDR3 length is 15 residues. Whole-study findings and limits: Across healthy donors, higher total template counts meant significantly greater approximately two-week count variance. Roughly 1.2 clones differed between technical replicates, versus 16.4 and 19 over time.

No infections or other immune events were documented during collection. A remark on this clone: What it binds is unknown.

The J gene is TRBJ1-1, the V gene TRBV7-2; maybe TRBD1 (5 bases). The specimen was blood. This sequence originates from a person between 18 and 69 years old in good health. The CDR3 sequence: CASSLLGDLGTEAFF. The CDR3 nucleotides read TGTGCCAGCAGCTTACTAGGGGATTTGGGGACTGAAGCTTTCTTT.